A single sample is the source of the 20 T cell receptor beta chains below, sequenced in a study of metastatic and nonmetastatic thyroid tumors. All patients were untreated before thyroid surgery. TCRdb re-called clones from the PCR reads using MiXCR. The table records over 45,000 clones, roughly a fifth of them present only once. The sample comprised blood. The receptors here all came from a male donor with papillary thyroid cancer or a benign thyroid nodule (not recorded which). Some clones in this sample may be carry-over from other donors' samples.

The chain carries TRBV20-1 and TRBJ2-4; a possible D gene is TRBD2 (5 bases). The V and J ends lost 7 bases and 7 bases respectively, with 14 bases between them. The CDR3 sequence is 12 residues long. Germline V gene data show CDR1 as DFQATT and CDR2 as SNEGSKA (reference sequence). The CDR3 nucleotides are TGCAGTGTTTTTTACGAGGGCAACATTCAGTACTTC. Protein: CSVFYEGNIQYF.

This clone was picked up many times. This rearrangement joins TRBV3-1 to TRBJ1-6, with a tentative D call TRBD1 (5 bases). The CDR3 contains 16 residues. Trimming took 5 bases from V and 4 from J, leaving 15 bases between them. The germline gives CDR1 LGHDT, CDR2 YNNKEL (reference sequence). CDR3 bases: TGTGCCAGCAGCAAAACCGGGACGGCTTATAATTCACCCCTCCACTTT. This gives the protein CASSKTGTAYNSPLHF.

This clone was seen many times. V and J are TRBV30 and TRBJ1-6; D uncertain. The CDR3 sequence is 16 residues long. V shed 2 bases and J shed 6 bases, with 17 bases lying between them. Looked up from germline, CDR1 is GTSNPN and CDR2 is SVGIG (reference sequence). This CDR3 reads CAWSKVFQITNSPLHF. CDR3 nucleotide sequence: TGTGCCTGGAGTAAAGTATTCCAGATTACTAATTCACCCCTCCACTTT.

This clone was observed at least ten times. The V and J genes are TRBV19 and TRBJ1-3; a possible D gene is TRBD1 (5 bases). Trimming took 9 bases from V and 0 from J, leaving 15 bases between them. Per germline, CDR1 LNHDA and CDR2 SQIVND (reference sequence). There are 15 residues in the CDR3. CDR3 sequence: CASAPDTSSGNTIYF. CDR3 nucleotide sequence: TGTGCCAGCGCCCCGGACACCAGCTCTGGAAACACCATATATTTT. Full variable domain (missing parts from reference TRBV19 and TRBJ1-3): DGGITQSPKYLFRKEGQNVTLSCEQNLNHDAMYWYRQDPGQGLRLIYYSQIVNDFQKGDIAEGYSVSREKKESFPLTVTSAQKNPTAFYLCASAPDTSSGNTIYFGEGSWLTVV.

The chain's CDR3 is CSARVNYEQYF. The CDR3 nucleotides read TGCAGTGCTAGAGTAAACTACGAGCAGTACTTC. The gene calls are TRBV20-1 and TRBJ2-7; no definite D call. V gave up 1 base and J gave up 3 bases, with 4 bases separating them. Germline values: CDR1 DFQATT, CDR2 SNEGSKA (reference sequence). This CDR3 comprises 11 residues.

Many counts were recorded for this clone. The chain combines TRBV24-1 with TRBJ2-7, with a possible D match to TRBD2 (7 bases). Germline V gene sequence: CDR1 KGHDR, CDR2 SFDVKD. V lost 4 bases and J lost 5, with 26 bases in between. The CDR3 has 18 residues. CDR3 region: CATSEGWGGAGVLNEQYF. The DNA of the CDR3 is TGTGCCACCAGTGAGGGGTGGGGAGGGGCAGGGGTTTTAAACGAGCAGTACTTC.

This clone was recorded at least ten times. The chain recombines TRBV19 with TRBJ2-1, with 14 bases lining up with TRBD2. This CDR3 has 18 residues. The germline V gene encodes CDR1 LNHDA and CDR2 SQIVND (reference sequence). V shed 0 bases, J shed 6 bases, and the junction held 7 bases outside the gene matches. CDR3 region: CASSIDPGLAGASNEQFF. The CDR3 DNA reads as TGTGCCAGTAGTATAGATCCGGGACTAGCGGGAGCGAGCAATGAGCAGTTCTTC.

On this clone itself: Other DNA sequences in this sample translate to the same CDR3. This rearrangement joins TRBV6-5 to TRBJ2-7, with 7 positions matching TRBD1. CDR1 is MNHEY and CDR2 is SVGAGI in the germline V gene. The V and J ends lost 6 bases and 3 bases, in that order; junction bases with no gene match: 5. The CDR3 has 13 residues. The chain's CDR3 is CASSYRGGYEQYF. Here the CDR3 DNA reads TGTGCCAGCAGCTACAGGGGCGGCTACGAGCAGTACTTC.

This clone was picked up many times. The chain couples TRBV7-9 to TRBJ1-2, with D unclear. The CDR3 spans 13 residues. The V end lost 3 bases, the J end lost 1 base, and 6 bases lay between the germline ends. Germline V lookup: CDR1 SEHNR, CDR2 FQNEAQ (reference sequence). The CDR3 spells CASSFGINYGYTF. The DNA for the CDR3 is TGTGCCAGCAGCTTTGGTATTAACTATGGCTACACCTTC.

There are many counts of this clone. V and J are TRBV3-1 and TRBJ1-2; a weak D match, TRBD1 (5 bases). Trimming removed 1 base from V and 4 bases from J, with 7 bases in between. Germline loops: CDR1 LGHDT, CDR2 YNNKEL (reference sequence). The CDR3 sequence is 13 residues long. The CDR3 coding sequence is TGTGCCAGCAGCCAAGGCCAGGGCTATGGCTACACCTTC. Protein sequence: CASSQGQGYGYTF.

This clone was seen repeatedly, ten times or more. The sample holds other DNA sequences that translate to the same CDR3. This rearrangement joins TRBV9 to TRBJ1-5; tentatively, D is TRBD1 (5 bases). The CDR3 runs 14 residues. Germline assignment: CDR1 SGDLS and CDR2 YYNGEE. The V and J ends lost 4 bases and 3 bases respectively, with 11 bases between them. The CDR3 loop is CASSPGTSNQPQHF. For the CDR3, the DNA is TGTGCCAGCAGCCCGGGGACCTCCAATCAGCCCCAGCATTTT.

This clone has a count of ten or more. The chain has TRBV7-2 and TRBJ2-7; D unclear. With 4 bases removed from V and 2 bases from J, the gap between germline ends came to 12 bases. CDR3 length equals 14 residues. Germline assignment: CDR1 SGHTA and CDR2 FQGNSA. CDR3: CASSSPEYPYEQYF. CDR3 nucleotides: TGTGCCAGCAGCTCACCAGAGTACCCCTACGAGCAGTACTTC.

The rearrangement links TRBV30 to TRBJ1-2, with 7 positions matching TRBD1. The CDR3 has 15 amino acids. The germline V gene encodes CDR1 GTSNPN and CDR2 SVGIG (reference sequence). The junction had 13 bases not matched to a gene; V was cut back by 1 base and J by 8 bases. The CDR3 region has the DNA TGTGCCTGGAGTGGTGGTGGGGACAGAGCAAGGGGCTACACCTTC. Protein product: CAWSGGGDRARGYTF.

This clone was detected many times. V and J are TRBV6-2 or TRBV6-3 and TRBJ2-2; 15 positions match TRBD2. The V gene's germline CDR1 is MNHEY and CDR2 SVGEGT. The CDR3 runs to 19 residues. J was trimmed by 1 base and V by 2 bases; bases with no gene match: 5. CDR3 region: CASSYLKGLAGGNTGELFF. Here the CDR3 DNA reads TGTGCCAGCAGTTACCTCAAGGGACTAGCGGGAGGGAACACCGGGGAGCTGTTTTTT.

This clone was recorded many times. The chain joins TRBV12-3 or TRBV12-4 to TRBJ1-1, with D uncertain. Trimming cost V 5 bases and J 2 bases, with 9 bases left between them. The CDR3 sequence is 13 residues long. The CDR3 reads CASSRHSNTEAFF. DNA of the CDR3: TGTGCCAGCAGTCGCCACAGTAACACTGAAGCTTTCTTT.

This clone was found many times. This rearrangement joins TRBV6-2 or TRBV6-3 to TRBJ1-1, with D possibly TRBD1 on 6 matching bases. V lost 1 base to trimming and J lost 4 bases, with 16 bases between them. The germline V gene has CDR1 MNHEY and CDR2 SVGEGT. This CDR3 has 16 residues. The chain's CDR3 is CASSYFHDRRSTEAFF. CDR3 DNA: TGTGCCAGCAGTTACTTCCATGACAGGAGATCCACTGAAGCTTTCTTT.

This clone was seen at least ten times. The rearrangement joins TRBV7-9 to TRBJ2-7, with a possible D match to TRBD2 (5 bases). The CDR3 has 16 residues. Per the germline V gene, CDR1 is SEHNR and CDR2 is FQNEAQ (reference sequence). V was cut by 5 bases and J by 2 bases, with 19 bases left in between. DNA for the CDR3: TGTGCCAGCAGCCCGGATTTTGCGAGCGGCACCTACGAGCAGTACTTC. Protein product: CASSPDFASGTYEQYF.

This clone was counted at least ten times. In DNA form, the CDR3 reads TGTGCCAGCAAGGGCGGAAGCTCCTACGAGCAGTACTTC. Protein: CASKGGSSYEQYF. The chain employs TRBV28 and TRBJ2-7; no definite D call. CDR3 length: 13 residues. From germline, CDR1 is MDHEN and CDR2 SYDVKM. Trimming stripped 7 bases from V and 0 bases from J, with 10 bases between.

At least ten counts were recorded for this clone. The V call is TRBV19, the J call TRBJ1-6; no reliable D call. V lost 2 bases and J lost 6, with 2 bases in between. The CDR3 loop spans 12 amino acids. Germline V gives CDR1 LNHDA, CDR2 SQIVND (reference sequence). The CDR3 region has the DNA TGTGCCAGTAGTATATCTAATTCACCCCTCCACTTT. As protein: CASSISNSPLHF.

This clone was counted ten times or more. The chain employs TRBV24-1 and TRBJ2-1; 7 bases line up with TRBD1. V lost 7 bases, J lost 6 bases, and 8 bases stayed unmatched. This CDR3 is 14 amino acids long. Germline assignment: CDR1 KGHDR and CDR2 SFDVKD. The CDR3 DNA sequence: TGTGCCACCAGCCCGGGACAGACGAGCAATGAGCAGTTCTTC. Its protein is CATSPGQTSNEQFF.